Listed here are 27 T cell receptor beta chains from one sample, sequenced in a study of Graves' ophthalmopathy and Graves' hyperthyroidism. TCR beta CDR3 regions were amplified from RNA transcripts. Second-round multiplex PCR came after a first-round RT-PCR that employed HTBI primers. One entry per CDR3 protein results from TCRdb running MiXCR on the multiplex PCR reads. The data show 500,000 to 600,000 distinct CDR3 sequences, under 40% seen once. The sequencing sample was made of peripheral blood or thyroid tissue (not recorded which). All receptors derive from an adult man with Graves' hyperthyroidism.

This clonotype was detected only a few times. The chain joins TRBV18 to TRBJ2-7, with 7 bases identical to TRBD1. Per the germline V gene, CDR1 is KGHSH and CDR2 is LQKENI. There are 14 residues in the CDR3. Unmatched junction bases numbered 8, after V lost 4 bases and J lost 5 bases. CDR3 protein: CASSLRQGLDEQYF. CDR3 in DNA: TGTGCCAGCTCACTCCGACAGGGCTTGGACGAGCAGTACTTC.

This clonotype was seen many times. The V call is TRBV25-1, the J call TRBJ1-3, with unresolved D. V gave up 1 base and J gave up 0 bases, with 4 bases separating them. This CDR3 contains 14 residues. Germline V gene sequence: CDR1 MGHDK, CDR2 SYGVNS. CDR3: CASSEWISGNTIYF. The CDR3 bases are TGTGCCAGCAGTGAATGGATCTCTGGAAACACCATATATTTT.

This clonotype was seen at least ten times. This chain uses TRBV20-1 with TRBJ2-5; tentatively, D is TRBD1 or TRBD2 (5 bases each). V shed 6 bases and J shed 0 bases, with 11 bases lying between them. Germline lookup yields CDR1 DFQATT and CDR2 SNEGSKA (reference sequence). The CDR3 has 13 amino acids. The CDR3 coding sequence is TGCAGTGCGCCGGGACGGTACCAAGAGACCCAGTACTTC. This sequence encodes CSAPGRYQETQYF.

This clonotype was detected only once. This sequence joins TRBV5-1 and TRBJ2-7; 7 bases match TRBD2. The J call may not be correct, given that the DNA end is closer to TRBJ2-1. Germline assignment: CDR1 SGHRS and CDR2 YFSETQ. This CDR3 has 15 residues. The CDR3 here is CASSLGGSTFHEQFF. CDR3 nucleotide sequence: TGCGCCAGCAGCCTGGGCGGGAGTACATTCCATGAGCAGTTCTTC.

The chain couples TRBV15 to TRBJ1-1; D is unclear. This CDR3 is 12 amino acids long. Germline values: CDR1 LNHNV, CDR2 YYDKDF (reference sequence). The germline V and J ends were trimmed by 6 bases and 1 base, with 6 bases remaining between them. CDR3 in DNA: TGTGCCACCAGTCCACGGAACACTGAAGCTTTCTTT. Translation: CATSPRNTEAFF.

This clonotype was observed a single time. The V call is TRBV7-3, the J call TRBJ2-7, with 8 bases that match TRBD2. The J call may be incorrect, as the DNA end agrees better with TRBJ2-1. The CDR3 is 15 amino acids. Germline V CDR1 and CDR2: SGHTA, FQGTGA. The CDR3: CASSIAGTSSNEQFF. In DNA form, the CDR3 reads TGTGCCAGCAGCATCGCCGGGACTAGTTCAAATGAGCAGTTCTTC.

The chain carries TRBV15 and TRBJ2-7, with TRBD1 identical over 7 bases. The V segment lost 3 bases and the J segment 0 bases; nucleotides outside the gene matches: 5. This CDR3 spans 15 amino acids. CDR1 is LNHNV, CDR2 YYDKDF, per germline (reference sequence). CDR3 region: CATSSWTGSSYEQYF. CDR3 coding DNA: TGTGCCACCAGCAGCTGGACAGGTAGCTCCTACGAGCAGTACTTC.

This chain uses TRBV6-5 with TRBJ1-1, with D unresolved. This CDR3 comprises 16 residues. Trimming removed 0 bases at V and 0 bases at J, with 11 bases between. Germline assignment: CDR1 MNHEY and CDR2 SVGAGI. The CDR3 DNA is TGTGCCAGCAGTTACTCGAGGCTGGGTTTGAACACTGAAGCTTTCTTT. The encoded protein is CASSYSRLGLNTEAFF.

This clonotype was seen a handful of times. The chain couples TRBV20-1 to TRBJ2-1; no firm D call. The CDR3 is 10 residues long. The V gene lost 3 bases and the J gene lost 8 bases, with 5 bases spanning the gap. The germline V gene encodes CDR1 DFQATT and CDR2 SNEGSKA (reference sequence). The CDR3 DNA is TGCAGTGCTAGCGCGGATGAGCAGTTCTTC. This encodes CSASADEQFF.

This clonotype was observed at least ten times. J is TRBJ2-2 and V is TRBV4-2; perhaps TRBD1 as D (6 bases). Trimming took 4 bases from V and 0 from J, leaving 9 bases between them. CDR1 is LGHNA, CDR2 YNFKEQ, per germline. The CDR3 is made up of 15 amino acids. DNA of the CDR3: TGTGCCAGCAGCCCACAGGGCACGAACACCGGGGAGCTGTTTTTT. Translated, it gives CASSPQGTNTGELFF.

This clonotype was detected many times. The V gene is TRBV20-1, the J gene TRBJ1-1, with a possible D match to TRBD1 (6 bases). This CDR3 is built from 17 residues. Per the germline V gene, CDR1 is DFQATT and CDR2 is SNEGSKA (reference sequence). Trimming pared 3 bases from V and 2 bases from J, leaving 22 bases between. CDR3 region: CSARGASGNLQNTEAFF. CDR3 sequence (DNA): TGCAGTGCTAGGGGGGCGTCGGGTAACCTTCAAAACACTGAAGCTTTCTTT.

This clonotype was seen repeatedly, ten times or more. This chain uses TRBV2 with TRBJ1-2; tentatively, D is TRBD1 (6 bases). Trimming shortened V by 11 bases and J by 4 bases, and 17 bases separated the two germline ends. From germline, CDR1 is SNHLY and CDR2 FYNNEI. The CDR3 is made up of 13 amino acids. CDR3 nucleotide sequence: TGTGCCTTGGGTGGGGGCGCCGGCTATGGCTACACCTTC. It is translated as CALGGGAGYGYTF.

This clonotype was seen just once. The chain has TRBV13 and TRBJ2-7; 13 nucleotides line up with TRBD2. This CDR3 is 17 amino acids long. The V and J ends lost 6 bases and 2 bases, in that order; junction bases with no gene match: 10. The germline V gene has CDR1 PRHDT and CDR2 FYEKMQ (reference sequence). The DNA for the CDR3 is TGTGCCAGCAGTTCCCCGGGACTAGCGGGAATTCCCTACGAGCAGTACTTC. This encodes CASSSPGLAGIPYEQYF.

The chain is built from TRBV2 and TRBJ1-1; D might be TRBD1 (5 bases). Looked up from germline, CDR1 is SNHLY and CDR2 is FYNNEI. The germline V and J ends were trimmed by 6 bases and 2 bases, with 13 bases remaining between them. The CDR3 has 14 residues. The CDR3 region has the DNA TGTGCCAGCAGCTACGGGGGGACTAACACTGAAGCTTTCTTT. Amino acids: CASSYGGTNTEAFF.

This clonotype was observed many times. This clone may be a read error of a much larger clone one base away. The V and J genes are TRBV9 and TRBJ2-6; D remains unclear. The germline gives CDR1 SGDLS, CDR2 YYNGEE. This CDR3 spans 13 amino acids. With 0 bases removed from V and 2 bases from J, the gap between germline ends came to 0 bases. DNA of the CDR3: TGTGCCAGCAGCGTAGCTGGGGCCAACGTCCTGACTTTC. This gives the protein CASSVAGANVLTF.

This clonotype was detected only once. Possible read error: a much larger clone is one base away. This chain joins TRBV7-2 and TRBJ2-2, with 7 bases aligning to TRBD1. Trimming cost V 5 bases and J 3 bases; bases outside gene matches: 9. The CDR3 spans 16 residues. The V gene's germline CDR1 is SGHTA and CDR2 FQGNSA. The CDR3 here is CASSVVDRVDTGELFF. In DNA form, the CDR3 reads TGTGCCAGCAGCGTAGTCGACAGGGTAGACACCGGGGAGCTGTTTTTT.

Many counts were recorded for this clonotype. The chain employs TRBV7-9 and TRBJ1-1; TRBD1 is a possible D gene (6 bases). This CDR3 spans 14 amino acids. The V end was cut by 5 bases, the J end by 6 bases, with 16 bases between. Germline CDR1 is SEHNR and CDR2 is FQNEAQ (reference sequence). The CDR3 sequence: CASSHPSRGSEAFF. For the CDR3, the DNA is TGTGCCAGCAGCCACCCCTCCAGGGGATCTGAAGCTTTCTTT.

Only one count was recorded for this clonotype. V and J are TRBV6-6 and TRBJ2-7; D is possibly TRBD2 (5 bases). Germline loops: CDR1 MNHNY, CDR2 SVGAGI (reference sequence). V lost 6 bases and J 0 bases, leaving 21 bases between the germline ends. This CDR3 comprises 17 residues. This CDR3 reads CASRRIGVGTGSYEQYF. The CDR3 DNA reads as TGTGCCAGCAGACGCATCGGGGTGGGAACCGGCTCCTACGAGCAGTACTTC.

This clonotype was detected many times. The chain links TRBV18 to TRBJ2-5; 10 bases are a match to TRBD1. This CDR3 region has 15 residues. Germline V lookup: CDR1 KGHSH, CDR2 LQKENI. With V trimmed by 4 bases and J by 3 bases, 5 bases remained unmatched. In DNA, the CDR3 is TGTGCCAGCTCACGACTGACAGGGGGCGAAGAGACCCAGTACTTC. This codes for CASSRLTGGEETQYF.

At least ten counts were recorded for this clonotype. This rearrangement joins TRBV5-4 to TRBJ1-2; TRBD1 agrees at 7 bases. The CDR3 is 15 residues long. With 4 bases clipped from V and 0 bases from J, the junction kept 6 bases outside the gene matches. Germline CDR1 is SGHNT and CDR2 is YYREEE (reference sequence). CDR3 residues: CASSPGTVTNYGYTF. The DNA of the CDR3 is TGTGCCAGCAGCCCGGGGACAGTTACTAACTATGGCTACACCTTC.

This clonotype was counted many times. This rearrangement joins TRBV7-2 to TRBJ1-1, with D maybe TRBD1 (5 bases). Germline V CDR1 and CDR2: SGHTA, FQGNSA. Trimming removed 6 bases from V and 1 base from J, with 12 bases in between. The CDR3 length is 14 residues. CDR3 DNA sequence: TGTGCCAGCAGAAGTTTGACAGCGAACACTGAAGCTTTCTTT. Residues: CASRSLTANTEAFF.

This clonotype was counted once. The V call is TRBV9, the J call TRBJ2-3, with TRBD2 matching over 12 bases. Germline V gives CDR1 SGDLS, CDR2 YYNGEE. This CDR3 contains 16 residues. The J segment lost 1 base and the V segment lost 0 bases, leaving 0 bases of the junction unmatched. The CDR3 loop reads CASSVGLAGGTDTQYF. DNA of the CDR3: TGTGCCAGCAGCGTAGGACTAGCGGGGGGCACAGATACGCAGTATTTT.

This clonotype showed up many times. The chain uses TRBV7-6 and TRBJ1-3, with a weak D call TRBD1 (6 bases). Germline V gene data show CDR1 as SGHVS and CDR2 as FNYEAQ. V lost 5 bases, J lost 0 bases, and 14 bases lay in between. This CDR3 is 16 amino acids long. The CDR3 DNA reads as TGTGCCAGCAGCCGGGACATTCAAAGCTCTGGAAACACCATATATTTT. As protein: CASSRDIQSSGNTIYF.

With respect to this clonotype: In this CDR3 the conserved last residue, phenylalanine or tryptophan, is missing, so a read error is likely. The DNA is omitted, as the CDR3 cannot be located on it reliably, and the CDR3 follows TCRdb's listing. CDR3 region: CASSPGVAG. The chain is built from TRBV12-3 or TRBV12-4 and TRBJ2-7; the D segment call TRBD2 is taken from the table without a DNA check. The CDR3 is 9 residues long, ends included.

There are many counts of this clonotype. V gene TRBV3-1 combines with J gene TRBJ1-6; a weak D match, TRBD1 (6 bases). V was pared by 5 bases and J by 14 bases, with 16 bases between. CDR1 is LGHDT and CDR2 is YNNKEL in the germline V gene (reference sequence). The CDR3 spans 13 residues. CDR3 residues: CASSSQGISSLHF. The CDR3 bases are TGTGCCAGCAGCTCACAGGGTATCTCTTCCCTCCACTTT. The whole variable domain, remainder taken from reference TRBV3-1 and TRBJ1-6, is DTAVSQTPKYLVTQMGNDKSIKCEQNLGHDTMYWYKQDSKKFLKIMFSYNNKELIINETVPNRFSPKSPDKAHLNLHINSLELGDSAVYFCASSSQGISSLHFGNGTRLTVT.

The count of this clonotype is one. V usage is TRBV7-9 and J usage is TRBJ2-6, with 10 bases fitting TRBD2. The CDR3 consists of 18 residues. Looked up from germline, CDR1 is SEHNR and CDR2 is FQNEAQ (reference sequence). J lost 4 bases, V lost 6 bases, and 12 bases had no gene match. CDR3 DNA sequence: TGTGCCAGCAGGGGACTAGCGTTTTTGGGCACCGGGGCCAACGTCCTGACTTTC. Its protein is CASRGLAFLGTGANVLTF.

This clonotype showed up many times. The chain has TRBV29-1 and TRBJ1-2; 9 bases agree with TRBD1. Germline V CDR1 and CDR2: SQVTM, ANQGSEA. V trimming: 5 bases; J trimming: 8 bases; junction bases outside the gene matches: 12. The CDR3 contains 14 residues. The DNA of the CDR3 is TGCAGCGTTCCACCGGGACAGGGTTCAAGCGGCTACACCTTC. As protein: CSVPPGQGSSGYTF.